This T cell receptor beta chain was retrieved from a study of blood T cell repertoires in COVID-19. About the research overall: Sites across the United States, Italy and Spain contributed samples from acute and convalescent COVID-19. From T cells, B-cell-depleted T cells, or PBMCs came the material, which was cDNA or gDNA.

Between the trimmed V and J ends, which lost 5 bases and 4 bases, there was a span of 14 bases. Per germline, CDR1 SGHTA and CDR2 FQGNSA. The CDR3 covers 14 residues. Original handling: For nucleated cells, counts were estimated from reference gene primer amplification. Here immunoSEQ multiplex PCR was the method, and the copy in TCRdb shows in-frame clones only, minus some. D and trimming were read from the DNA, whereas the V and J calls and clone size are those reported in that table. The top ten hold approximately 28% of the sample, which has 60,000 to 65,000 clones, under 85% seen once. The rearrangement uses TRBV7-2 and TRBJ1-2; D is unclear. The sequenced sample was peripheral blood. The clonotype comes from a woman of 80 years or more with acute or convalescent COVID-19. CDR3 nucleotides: TGTGCCAGCAGCCGTACAGAGAGAATCTATGGCTACACCTTC. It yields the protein CASSRTERIYGYTF.